The clone carrying this T cell receptor (beta chain) showed up just a few times. Its target is unknown. Germline CDR1 reads MNHNS; CDR2 reads SASEGT. V lost 4 bases to trimming and J lost 1 base, with 21 bases between them. The length of the CDR3 is 18 residues. This sample is part of a study of T-cell memory formation after mild COVID-19. The study, taken as a whole, reports: Some SARS-CoV-2-responding clones were already detected in memory before infection. CD4+ clones that contracted lay mainly in CM and EM; CD8+ ones lay in EMRA.

The authors produced TCR alpha and TCR beta cDNA libraries with sample barcodes and UMIs by 5'RACE using constant-segment primers. TCRdb independently ran MiXCR on the 5' RACE reads; one entry per CDR3 protein. This table has 250,000 or so distinct CDR3 sequences, roughly 17% appearing once. The chain recombines TRBV6-1 with TRBJ2-3, with D tentatively TRBD1 (6 bases). Source material: PBMCs or a T cell subset sorted from them (not recorded which). This TCR was recovered from a man aged 18 to 35 who had mild COVID-19 (a few samples of this study predate the infection). Cell type and time point are not known. CDR3 region: CASSAPPEGQTRTDTQYF. As DNA, the CDR3 is TGTGCCAGCAGTGCCCCCCCCGAAGGACAGACTCGCACAGATACGCAGTATTTT.